The T cell receptor beta chain described here comes from a study of blood T cell repertoires in COVID-19. Turning to the study itself: Both acute and convalescent COVID-19 samples were obtained from the United States, Italy and Spain. Nucleic acid was either cDNA or gDNA, and it came from T cells, B-cell-depleted T cells, or PBMCs.

In the original workflow: Reference gene primers were amplified, and this amplification served to estimate nucleated cell counts. Method: immunoSEQ multiplex PCR; TCRdb's copy keeps in-frame clones and lacks some. For V, J and clone size, that table is used; D and trimming come from the DNA. The sample lists about 190,000 clones, around 83% occurring once. The CDR3 length is 14 residues. The germline V gene has CDR1 LNHDA and CDR2 SQIVND (reference sequence). Trimming cost V 5 bases and J 4 bases, with 14 bases left between them. The chain recombines TRBV19 with TRBJ1-1; D call uncertain. Specimen: peripheral blood. This TCR was sampled from a woman in her thirties or forties with acute or convalescent COVID-19. As DNA, the CDR3 is TGTGCCAGTAGTTTAAACCCGGGAGTCACTGAAGCTTTCTTT. Encoded protein: CASSLNPGVTEAFF.